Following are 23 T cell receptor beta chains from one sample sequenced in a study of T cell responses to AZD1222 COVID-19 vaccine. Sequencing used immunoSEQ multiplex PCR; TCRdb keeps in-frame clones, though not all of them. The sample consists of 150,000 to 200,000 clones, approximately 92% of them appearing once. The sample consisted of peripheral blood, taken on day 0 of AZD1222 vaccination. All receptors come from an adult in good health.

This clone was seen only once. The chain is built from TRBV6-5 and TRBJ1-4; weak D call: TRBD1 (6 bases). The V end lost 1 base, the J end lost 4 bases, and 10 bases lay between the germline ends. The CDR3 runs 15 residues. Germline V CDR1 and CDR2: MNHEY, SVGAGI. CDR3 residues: CASSYLDRFNEKLFF. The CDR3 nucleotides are TGTGCCAGCAGTTACTTGGACAGATTTAATGAAAAACTGTTTTTT.

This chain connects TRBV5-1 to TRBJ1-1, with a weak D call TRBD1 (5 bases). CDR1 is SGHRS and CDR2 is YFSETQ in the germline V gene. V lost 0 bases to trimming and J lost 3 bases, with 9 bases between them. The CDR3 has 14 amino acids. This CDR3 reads CASSLVGGDTEAFF. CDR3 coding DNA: TGCGCCAGCAGCTTGGTTGGGGGGGACACTGAAGCTTTCTTT.

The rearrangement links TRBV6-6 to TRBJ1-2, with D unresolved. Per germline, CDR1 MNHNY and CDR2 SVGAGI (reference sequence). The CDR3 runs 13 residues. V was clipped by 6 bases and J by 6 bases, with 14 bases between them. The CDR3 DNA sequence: TGTGCCAGCAGCCCGGCCCAATGGGATGGCTACACCTTC. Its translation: CASSPAQWDGYTF.

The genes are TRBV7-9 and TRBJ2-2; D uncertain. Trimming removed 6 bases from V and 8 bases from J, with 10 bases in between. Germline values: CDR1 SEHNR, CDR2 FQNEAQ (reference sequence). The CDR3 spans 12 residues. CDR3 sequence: CASSQHGGELFF. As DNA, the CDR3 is TGTGCCAGCAGTCAACACGGGGGGGAGCTGTTTTTT.

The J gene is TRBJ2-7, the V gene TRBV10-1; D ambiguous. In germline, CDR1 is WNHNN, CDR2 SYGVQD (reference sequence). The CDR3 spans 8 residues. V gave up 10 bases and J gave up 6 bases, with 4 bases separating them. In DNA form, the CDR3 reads TGCGCCACCACCGAGCAGTACGTC. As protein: CATTEQYV.

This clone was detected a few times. CDR3 sequence: CASSPVQGYAGELFF. CDR3 nucleotide sequence: TGTGCCAGCAGCCCCGTTCAGGGGTACGCCGGGGAGCTGTTTTTT. The J gene is TRBJ2-2, the V gene TRBV7-2; perhaps TRBD1 as D (6 bases). Germline V gene lookup returns CDR1 SGHTA and CDR2 FQGNSA. The CDR3 runs to 15 residues. Trimming left V 5 bases short and J 6 bases short, with 16 bases between.

The CDR3, as DNA: TGTGCCAGCTTCGGAGGACTCCAAGAGACCCAGTACTTC. Protein sequence: CASFGGLQETQYF. This chain connects TRBV18 to TRBJ2-5, with a weak D call TRBD2 (5 bases). The CDR3 runs to 13 residues. With 7 bases removed from V and 1 base from J, the gap between germline ends came to 10 bases. Per germline, CDR1 KGHSH and CDR2 LQKENI.

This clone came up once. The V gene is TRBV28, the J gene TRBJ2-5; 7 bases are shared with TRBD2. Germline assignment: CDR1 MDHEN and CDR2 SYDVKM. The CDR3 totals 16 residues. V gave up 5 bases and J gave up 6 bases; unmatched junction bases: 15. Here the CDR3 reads CASSPPWSGASKTQYF. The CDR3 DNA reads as TGTGCCAGCAGTCCTCCGTGGAGCGGGGCCAGTAAGACCCAGTACTTC.

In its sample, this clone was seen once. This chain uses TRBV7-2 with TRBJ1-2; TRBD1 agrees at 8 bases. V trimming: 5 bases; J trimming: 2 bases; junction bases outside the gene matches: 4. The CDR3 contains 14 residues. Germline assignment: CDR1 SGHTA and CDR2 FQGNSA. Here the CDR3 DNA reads TGTGCCAGCAGCCCCGGACAGGGCAACTATGGCTACACCTTC. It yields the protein CASSPGQGNYGYTF.

CDR3: CASSWGRTGGHEKLFF. The CDR3 nucleotides are TGTGCCAGCAGCTGGGGACGCACAGGGGGACATGAAAAACTGTTTTTT. The chain has TRBV5-5 and TRBJ1-4; TRBD1 matches at 8 bases. Germline-derived CDR1 and CDR2 are SGHKS and YYEKEE (reference sequence). CDR3 length equals 16 residues. Trimming at V came to 3 bases and at J to 6 bases, leaving 10 bases not matched to a gene.

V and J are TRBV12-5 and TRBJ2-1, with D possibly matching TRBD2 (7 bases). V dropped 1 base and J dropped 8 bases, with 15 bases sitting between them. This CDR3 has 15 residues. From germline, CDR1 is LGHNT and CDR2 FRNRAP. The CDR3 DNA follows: TGTGCTAGTGGTTTGGCGGCGGGGGCCCCCCATGAGCAGTTCTTC. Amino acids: CASGLAAGAPHEQFF.

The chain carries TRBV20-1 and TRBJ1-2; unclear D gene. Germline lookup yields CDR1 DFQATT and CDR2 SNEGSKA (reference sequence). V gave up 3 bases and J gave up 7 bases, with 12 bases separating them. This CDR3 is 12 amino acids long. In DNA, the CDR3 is TGCAGTGCTAGTCGGCAATTAGGTGGCTACACCTTC. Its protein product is CSASRQLGGYTF.

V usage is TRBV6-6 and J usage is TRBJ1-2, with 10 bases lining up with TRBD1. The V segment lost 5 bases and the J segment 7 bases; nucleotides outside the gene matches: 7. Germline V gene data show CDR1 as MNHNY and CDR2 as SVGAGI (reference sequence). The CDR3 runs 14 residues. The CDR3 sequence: CASSTTRDRGGYTF. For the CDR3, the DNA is TGTGCCAGCAGTACAACCCGGGACAGGGGTGGCTACACCTTC.

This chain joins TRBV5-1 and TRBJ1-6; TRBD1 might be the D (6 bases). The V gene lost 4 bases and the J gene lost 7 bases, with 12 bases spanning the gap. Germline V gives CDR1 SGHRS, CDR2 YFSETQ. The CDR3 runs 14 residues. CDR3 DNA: TGCGCCAGCAGCGGGGGACAAGCAAATTCACCCCTCCACTTT. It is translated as CASSGGQANSPLHF.

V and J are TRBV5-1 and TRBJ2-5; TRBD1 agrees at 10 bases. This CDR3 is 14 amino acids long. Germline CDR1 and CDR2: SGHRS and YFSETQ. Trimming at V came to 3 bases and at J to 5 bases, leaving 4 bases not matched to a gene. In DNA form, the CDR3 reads TGCGCCAGCAGCTCGACAGGGGGCGGGGAGACCCAGTACTTC. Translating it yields CASSSTGGGETQYF. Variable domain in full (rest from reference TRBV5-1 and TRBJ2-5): KAGVTQTPRYLIKTRGQQVTLSCSPISGHRSVSWYQQTPGQGLQFLFEYFSETQRNKGNFPGRFSGRQFSNSRSEMNVSTLELGDSALYLCASSSTGGGETQYFGPGTRLLVL.

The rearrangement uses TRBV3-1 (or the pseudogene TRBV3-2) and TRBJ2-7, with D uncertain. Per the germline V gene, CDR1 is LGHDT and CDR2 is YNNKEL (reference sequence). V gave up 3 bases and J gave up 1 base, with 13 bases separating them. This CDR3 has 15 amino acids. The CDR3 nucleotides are TGTGCCAGCAGCCATGGGGTAGACGGATCCTACGAGCAGTACTTC. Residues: CASSHGVDGSYEQYF.

The CDR3 DNA reads as TGTGCCTGGACTAGCGGTCCCTACGAGCAGTACTTC. Translating gives CAWTSGPYEQYF. This chain connects TRBV30 to TRBJ2-7; 7 positions match TRBD2. Per the germline V gene, CDR1 is GTSNPN and CDR2 is SVGIG (reference sequence). The CDR3 spans 12 residues. With V trimmed by 4 bases and J by 2 bases, 2 bases remained unmatched.

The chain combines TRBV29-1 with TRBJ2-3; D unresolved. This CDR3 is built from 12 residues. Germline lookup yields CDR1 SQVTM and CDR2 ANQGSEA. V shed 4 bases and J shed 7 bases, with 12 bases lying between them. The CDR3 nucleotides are TGCAGCGTTGCCCTTTCTGGTTATACGCAGTATTTT. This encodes CSVALSGYTQYF.

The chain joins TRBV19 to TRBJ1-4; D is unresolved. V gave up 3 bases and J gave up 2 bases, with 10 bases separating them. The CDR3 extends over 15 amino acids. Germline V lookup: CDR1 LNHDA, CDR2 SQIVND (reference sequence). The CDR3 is CASSMVPRTNEKLFF. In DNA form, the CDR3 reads TGTGCCAGTAGTATGGTCCCCCGGACTAATGAAAAACTGTTTTTT.

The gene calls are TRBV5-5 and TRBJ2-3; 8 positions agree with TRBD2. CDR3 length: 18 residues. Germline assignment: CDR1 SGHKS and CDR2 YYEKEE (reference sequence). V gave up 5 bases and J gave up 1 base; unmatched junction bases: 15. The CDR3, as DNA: TGTGCCAGCAGGTCACGCGCGGGGGGCCCTCCGGGCACAGATACGCAGTATTTT. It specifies CASRSRAGGPPGTDTQYF.

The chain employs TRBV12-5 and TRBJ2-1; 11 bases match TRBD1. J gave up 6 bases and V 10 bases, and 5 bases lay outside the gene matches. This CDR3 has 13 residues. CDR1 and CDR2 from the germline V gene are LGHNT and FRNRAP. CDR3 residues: CAIRDRGSNEQFF. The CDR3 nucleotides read TGTGCTATTCGGGACAGGGGGAGCAATGAGCAGTTCTTC.

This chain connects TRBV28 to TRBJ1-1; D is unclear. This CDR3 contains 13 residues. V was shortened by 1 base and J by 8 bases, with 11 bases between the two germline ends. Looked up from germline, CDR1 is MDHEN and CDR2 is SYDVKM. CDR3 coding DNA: TGTGCCAGCAGTTTATTTTCGGGCAGCGAAGCTTTCTTT. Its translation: CASSLFSGSEAFF.

The CDR3 loop is CASSLEGLAITGAQYF. CDR3 sequence (DNA): TGTGCCAGCAGCTTAGAGGGACTAGCGATCACTGGGGCCCAGTACTTC. The chain employs TRBV7-8 and TRBJ2-5; the match to TRBD2 covers 10 bases. Trimming cost V 1 base and J 9 bases; bases outside gene matches: 11. The germline gives CDR1 SGHVS, CDR2 FQNEAQ. The CDR3 totals 16 residues.